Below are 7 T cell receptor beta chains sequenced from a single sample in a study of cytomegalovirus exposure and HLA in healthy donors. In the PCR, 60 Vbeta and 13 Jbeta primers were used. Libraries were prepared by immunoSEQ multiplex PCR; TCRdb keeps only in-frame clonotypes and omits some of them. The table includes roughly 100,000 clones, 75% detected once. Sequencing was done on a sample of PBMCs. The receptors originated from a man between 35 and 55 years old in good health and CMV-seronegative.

The CDR3 nucleotides read TGTGCCAGCAGTCACAAGACAGGGATTACCCACGAGCAGTACTTC. Translation: CASSHKTGITHEQYF. The chain is built from TRBV6-5 and TRBJ2-7; 7 bases agree with TRBD1. The CDR3 loop spans 15 amino acids. The ends lost 5 bases at V and 5 bases at J; junction bases unmatched: 12. CDR1 is MNHEY, CDR2 SVGAGI, per germline.

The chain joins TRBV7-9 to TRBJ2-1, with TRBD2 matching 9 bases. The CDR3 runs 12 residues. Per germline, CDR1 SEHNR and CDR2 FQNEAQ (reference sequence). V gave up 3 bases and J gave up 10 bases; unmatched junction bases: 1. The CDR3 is CASSLGLAEQFF. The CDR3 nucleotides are TGTGCCAGCAGCTTGGGACTAGCAGAGCAGTTCTTC.

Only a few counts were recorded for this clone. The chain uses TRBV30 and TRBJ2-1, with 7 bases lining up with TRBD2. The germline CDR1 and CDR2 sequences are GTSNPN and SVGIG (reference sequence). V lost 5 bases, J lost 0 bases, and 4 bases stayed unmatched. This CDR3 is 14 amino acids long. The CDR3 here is CAWGTISSYNEQFF. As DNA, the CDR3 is TGTGCCTGGGGGACTATCAGCTCCTACAATGAGCAGTTCTTC.

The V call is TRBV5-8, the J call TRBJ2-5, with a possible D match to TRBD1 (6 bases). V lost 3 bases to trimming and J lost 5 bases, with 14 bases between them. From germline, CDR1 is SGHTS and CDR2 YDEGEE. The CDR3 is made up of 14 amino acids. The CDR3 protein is CASSSYRVRETQYF. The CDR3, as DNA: TGTGCCAGCAGCTCCTACAGGGTCCGCGAGACCCAGTACTTC.

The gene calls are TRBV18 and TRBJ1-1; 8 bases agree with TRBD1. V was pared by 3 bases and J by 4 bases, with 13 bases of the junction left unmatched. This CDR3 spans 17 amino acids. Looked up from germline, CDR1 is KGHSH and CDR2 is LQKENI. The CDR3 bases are TGTGCCAGCTCACCTGGACAGGGAGGGTTAGGAAGCACTGAAGCTTTCTTT. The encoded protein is CASSPGQGGLGSTEAFF.

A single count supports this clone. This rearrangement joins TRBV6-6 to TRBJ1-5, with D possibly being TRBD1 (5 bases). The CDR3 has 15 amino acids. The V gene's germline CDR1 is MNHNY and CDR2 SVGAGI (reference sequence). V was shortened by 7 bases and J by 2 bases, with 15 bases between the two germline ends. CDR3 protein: CASNGGVGGNQPQHF. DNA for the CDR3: TGTGCCAGCAACGGGGGGGTCGGGGGCAATCAGCCCCAGCATTTT.

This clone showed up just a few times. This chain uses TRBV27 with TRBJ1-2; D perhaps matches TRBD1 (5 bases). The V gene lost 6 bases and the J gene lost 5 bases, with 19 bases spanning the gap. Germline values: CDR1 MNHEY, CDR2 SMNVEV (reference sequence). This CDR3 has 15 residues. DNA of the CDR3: TGTGCCAGCAGCCCGTGGGGCAGGGCTGGGTATGGCTACACCTTC. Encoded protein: CASSPWGRAGYGYTF.